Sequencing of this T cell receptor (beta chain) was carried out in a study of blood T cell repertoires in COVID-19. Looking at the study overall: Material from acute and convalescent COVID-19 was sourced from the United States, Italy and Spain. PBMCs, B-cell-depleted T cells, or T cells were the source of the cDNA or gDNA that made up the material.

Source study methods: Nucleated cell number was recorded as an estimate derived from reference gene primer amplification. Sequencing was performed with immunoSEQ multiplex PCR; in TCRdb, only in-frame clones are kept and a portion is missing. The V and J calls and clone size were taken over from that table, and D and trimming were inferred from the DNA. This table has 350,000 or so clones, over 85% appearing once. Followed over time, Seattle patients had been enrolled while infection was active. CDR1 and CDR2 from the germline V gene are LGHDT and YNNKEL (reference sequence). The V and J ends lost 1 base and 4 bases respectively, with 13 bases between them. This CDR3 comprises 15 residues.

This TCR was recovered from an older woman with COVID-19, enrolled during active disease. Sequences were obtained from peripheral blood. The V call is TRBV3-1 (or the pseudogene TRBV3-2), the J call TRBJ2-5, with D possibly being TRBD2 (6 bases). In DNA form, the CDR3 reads TGTGCCAGCAGCCAAGGACTAGGAGGTTCAGAGACCCAGTACTTC. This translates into CASSQGLGGSETQYF.